This T cell receptor (beta chain) was captured in a study of blood T cell repertoires in COVID-19. Study overall: Sites across the United States, Italy and Spain contributed samples from acute and convalescent COVID-19. From T cells, B-cell-depleted T cells, or PBMCs came the material, which was cDNA or gDNA.

This clone showed up just a few times. The CDR3 totals 11 residues. Looked up from germline, CDR1 is LNHDA and CDR2 is SQIVND (reference sequence). With 7 bases removed from V and 5 bases from J, the gap between germline ends came to 8 bases. Clones were read by immunoSEQ multiplex PCR, and TCRdb kept only the in-frame ones, dropping some. The sample has fewer than 350,000 clones, 85% to 90% seen once. The sample consisted of PBMCs or T cells enriched from blood (not recorded which). The rearrangement links TRBV19 to TRBJ1-1; the D is unclear. The clonotype comes from a woman younger than 30 with acute COVID-19. The CDR3 loop is CASMRETEAFF. CDR3 sequence (DNA): TGTGCCAGTATGAGGGAAACTGAAGCTTTCTTT.